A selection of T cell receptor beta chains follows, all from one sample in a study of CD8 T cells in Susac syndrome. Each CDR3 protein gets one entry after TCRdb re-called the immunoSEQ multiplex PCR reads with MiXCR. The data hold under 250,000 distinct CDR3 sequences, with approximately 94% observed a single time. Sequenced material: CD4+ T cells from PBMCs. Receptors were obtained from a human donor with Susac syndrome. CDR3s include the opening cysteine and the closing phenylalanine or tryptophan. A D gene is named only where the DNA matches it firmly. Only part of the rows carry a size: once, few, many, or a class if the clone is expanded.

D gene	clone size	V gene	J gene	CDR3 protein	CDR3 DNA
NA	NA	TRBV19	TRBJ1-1	CASSIDQGLELIFRTEAFF	TGTGCCAGTAGTATAGATCAAGGACTCGAATTGATTTTTAGGACTGAAGCTTTCTTT
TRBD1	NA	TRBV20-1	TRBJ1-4	CSARIVGQGAIDEKLFF	TGCAGTGCTAGAATAGTAGGACAGGGGGCGATCGATGAAAAACTGTTTTTT
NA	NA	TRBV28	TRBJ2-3	CASSPLVRRDTQYF	TGTGCCAGCAGTCCCCTAGTCCGGCGGGATACGCAGTATTTT
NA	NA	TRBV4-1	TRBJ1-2	CASSQEAGVNYGYTF	TGCGCCAGCAGCCAAGAGGCAGGGGTTAACTATGGCTACACCTTC
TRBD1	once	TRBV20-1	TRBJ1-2	CSAIVEGAIGYTF	TGCAGTGCGATAGTGGAGGGGGCGATCGGCTACACCTTC
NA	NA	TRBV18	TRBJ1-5	CASSTEGQGNQPQHF	TGTGCCAGCTCAACTGAAGGCCAGGGCAATCAGCCCCAGCATTTT
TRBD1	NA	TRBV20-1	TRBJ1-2	CSADPGGGDYGYTF	TGCAGTGCGGATCCAGGGGGAGGGGACTATGGCTACACCTTC
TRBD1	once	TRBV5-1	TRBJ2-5	CASTRGQVGETQYF	TGCGCCAGCACCCGCGGACAGGTTGGGGAGACCCAGTACTTC
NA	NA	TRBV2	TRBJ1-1	CASSDWGAATEAFF	TGTGCCAGCAGTGATTGGGGGGCGGCCACTGAAGCTTTCTTT
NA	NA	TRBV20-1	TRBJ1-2	CSASRSVEEDGYTF	TGCAGTGCTAGCCGCTCGGTCGAGGAGGACGGCTACACCTTC
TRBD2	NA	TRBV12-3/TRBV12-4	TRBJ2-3	CASSFGTSGGTDTLYF	TGTGCCAGCAGTTTCGGGACTAGCGGTGGAACAGATACGCTGTATTTT
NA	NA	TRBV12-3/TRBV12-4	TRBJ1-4	CASRGDGHNEKLFF	TGTGCCAGCCGGGGGGACGGGCATAATGAAAAACTGTTTTTT
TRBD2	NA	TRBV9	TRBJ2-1	CASSVLPGGGDNEQFF	TGTGCCAGCAGCGTACTTCCTGGGGGAGGGGACAATGAGCAGTTCTTC
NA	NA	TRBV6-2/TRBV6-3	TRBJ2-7	CASSYSKEYEQYF	TGTGCCAGCAGTTACTCGAAAGAATACGAGCAGTACTTC
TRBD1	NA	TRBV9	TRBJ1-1	CASSVLQGAMGTEAFF	TGTGCCAGCAGCGTACTACAGGGGGCGATGGGGACTGAAGCTTTCTTT
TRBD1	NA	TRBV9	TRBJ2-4	CASSVGSGTGKDIQYF	TGTGCCAGCAGCGTAGGATCCGGGACAGGAAAAGACATTCAGTACTTC
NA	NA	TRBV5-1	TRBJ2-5	CASSSGDSTLGTQYF	TGCGCCAGCAGCTCGGGGGACAGCACTCTTGGGACCCAGTACTTC
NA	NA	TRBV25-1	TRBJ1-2	CASSSIWTANYGYTF	TGTGCCAGCAGCTCAATATGGACAGCTAACTATGGCTACACCTTC